The 2 T cell receptor beta chains below all came from one sample that was sequenced in a study of blood T cells in healthy people across ages. A second PCR, run for roughly 7 to 11 cycles, used a sample-barcoded 5' primer plus a J-beta primer mix. TCRdb independently ran MiXCR on the 5' RACE reads; one entry per CDR3 protein. The table includes under 750,000 distinct CDR3 sequences, roughly 43% detected once. Sequenced sample: blood. Source of these receptors: a man older than 75 in good health.

The gene calls are TRBV9 and TRBJ2-7, with 7 bases aligning to TRBD1. Looked up from germline, CDR1 is SGDLS and CDR2 is YYNGEE. Trimming cost V 6 bases and J 7 bases; bases outside gene matches: 22. This CDR3 is 17 amino acids long. The CDR3 is CASKWFGEGAFFREQYF. The CDR3 coding sequence is TGTGCCAGCAAGTGGTTCGGTGAGGGGGCGTTTTTTAGGGAGCAGTACTTC. Filled out from reference TRBV9 and TRBJ2-7, the complete variable domain reads DSGVTQTPKHLITATGQRVTLRCSPRSGDLSVYWYQQSLDQGLQFLIQYYNGEERAKGNILERFSAQQFPDLHSELNLSSLELGDSALYFCASKWFGEGAFFREQYFGPGTRLTVT.

The chain is built from TRBV29-1 and TRBJ2-1, with a possible D match to TRBD1 (6 bases). CDR1 is SQVTM and CDR2 is ANQGSEA in the germline V gene. The CDR3 contains 14 residues. Trimming left V 7 bases short and J 2 bases short, with 15 bases between. The CDR3 reads CSADDRKAYNEQFF. CDR3 DNA: TGCAGCGCCGACGACAGGAAGGCCTACAATGAGCAGTTCTTC.